This is a list of T cell receptor beta chains from one sample in a study of identical twins. Each CDR3 protein gets one entry after TCRdb re-called the 5' RACE reads with MiXCR. The sample has roughly 350,000 distinct CDR3 sequences, roughly an eighth seen once. These data also featured in a second study, about yellow fever vaccine responses in identical twins.

Sequenced input: CD8+ T cells sorted from blood. These receptors came from a woman younger than 35 in good health. The CDR3 runs from the conserved cysteine through the conserved F or W. The order of the fields is J gene, V gene, D gene, clone size, CDR3 DNA, CDR3 protein. A D gene is named only where the DNA matches it firmly. The size of a clone is reported for some rows only, either as once, few or many, or as a class for expanded clones.

j_call: TRBJ1-1
v_call: TRBV28
d_call: NA
clone_size: NA
cdr3_nt: TGTGCCGCTCGGGGCCCGGAGGGCTGGGGGACTGAAGCTTTCTTT
cdr3_aa: CAARGPEGWGTEAFF

j_call: TRBJ2-5
v_call: TRBV19
d_call: TRBD1
clone_size: NA
cdr3_nt: TGTGCCAGTAGTATGTCTGGGACAGGGGCGGAGACCCAGTACTTC
cdr3_aa: CASSMSGTGAETQYF

j_call: TRBJ2-5
v_call: TRBV3-1
d_call: NA
clone_size: NA
cdr3_nt: TGTGCCAGCAGCCAAGATATGGGTCAAGAGACCCAGTACTTC
cdr3_aa: CASSQDMGQETQYF

j_call: TRBJ2-7
v_call: TRBV6-5
d_call: TRBD2
clone_size: NA
cdr3_nt: TGTGCCAGCAGTTCCAGCGGGAGTGCCCTCGAGCAGTACTTC
cdr3_aa: CASSSSGSALEQYF

j_call: TRBJ2-7
v_call: TRBV12-3/TRBV12-4
d_call: TRBD1
clone_size: many
cdr3_nt: TGTGCCAGCAGTGGGGACAGGCTAACCTACGAGCAGTACTTC
cdr3_aa: CASSGDRLTYEQYF

j_call: TRBJ2-1
v_call: TRBV6-1
d_call: NA
clone_size: few
cdr3_nt: TGTGCCAGCAGTGCGGACACGGGCGACAATGAGCAGTTCTTC
cdr3_aa: CASSADTGDNEQFF

j_call: TRBJ2-7
v_call: TRBV9
d_call: TRBD2
clone_size: NA
cdr3_nt: TGTGCCAGCAGTGCCTTAGCGGGAGGGCCTGGGGAGCAGTACTTC
cdr3_aa: CASSALAGGPGEQYF

j_call: TRBJ2-5
v_call: TRBV2
d_call: TRBD2
clone_size: NA
cdr3_nt: TGTACCAGCTGTTTTTGGTTTAGCGGGGGCCCCCACTACAAAGAGACCCAGTACTTC
cdr3_aa: CTSCFWFSGGPHYKETQYF

j_call: TRBJ1-4
v_call: TRBV5-1
d_call: NA
clone_size: many
cdr3_nt: TGCGCCAGCAGCTTGACGGCAACTAATGAAAAACTGTTTTTT
cdr3_aa: CASSLTATNEKLFF

j_call: TRBJ2-5
v_call: TRBV3-1
d_call: TRBD1
clone_size: once
cdr3_nt: TGTGCCAGCAGCCACGGACAGGGCCGTTTTGAGACCCAGTACTTC
cdr3_aa: CASSHGQGRFETQYF